Sequencing of this T cell receptor (beta chain) was carried out in a study of blood T cell repertoires in COVID-19. Libraries were prepared by immunoSEQ multiplex PCR; TCRdb keeps only in-frame clonotypes and omits some of them. The table records roughly 26,000 clones, more than 65% of them present only once. Germline V gene sequence: CDR1 SNHLY, CDR2 FYNNEI. This CDR3 is 15 amino acids long. V was shortened by 6 bases and J by 3 bases, with 15 bases between the two germline ends. Material for sequencing was peripheral blood. The V and J genes are TRBV2 and TRBJ1-5, with D hard to call. This TCR derives from a human donor in a cohort sampled during active COVID-19. This chain's CDR3 is CASRLYGDPNQPQHF. The CDR3 region has the DNA TGTGCCAGCAGACTATACGGGGATCCCAATCAGCCCCAGCATTTT.